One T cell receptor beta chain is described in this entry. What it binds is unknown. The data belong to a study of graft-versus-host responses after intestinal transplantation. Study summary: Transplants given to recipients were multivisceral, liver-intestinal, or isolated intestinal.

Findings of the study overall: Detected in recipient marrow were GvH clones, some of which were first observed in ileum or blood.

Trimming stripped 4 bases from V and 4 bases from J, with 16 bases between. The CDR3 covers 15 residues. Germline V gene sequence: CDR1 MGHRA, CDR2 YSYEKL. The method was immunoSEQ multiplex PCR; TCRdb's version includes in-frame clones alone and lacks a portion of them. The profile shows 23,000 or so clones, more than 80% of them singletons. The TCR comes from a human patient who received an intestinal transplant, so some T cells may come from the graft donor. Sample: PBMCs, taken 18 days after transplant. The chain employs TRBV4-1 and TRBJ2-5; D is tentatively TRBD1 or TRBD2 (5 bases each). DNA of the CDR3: TGCGCCAGCAGCCTCTCCTCCGGGACGGGAGAGACCCAGTACTTC. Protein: CASSLSSGTGETQYF.